Listed here is a single T cell receptor (beta chain). This clone appeared once. Which antigen it targets is not known. It has no much larger one-base neighbor in the sample; base qualities were not kept. This specimen's time point label, per the study, means: baseline before first vaccination. Vaccinee samples came from UK trials COV001 and COV002, including a single-blind randomized controlled phase 2/3 trial of AZD1222 (ChAdOx1 nCoV-19) in healthy adults. Trial participant PBMC samples were collected at day 0 and day 28 after the second dose for TCRbeta chain sequencing. The CDR3 regions of human TCRbeta chains were analyzed by immunosequencing. The study's own analysis went as follows. TCRs in the repertoires were matched against a reference library of SARS-CoV-2-specific TCRs that had been generated with the MIRA antigen-specificity platform. Breadth was defined as the fraction of unique TCRs that were SARS-CoV-2-associated. Depth was defined as the fraction of total T cells that were SARS-CoV-2-associated. Using the MIRA data, every spike-specific TCR was mapped to the spike region that the TCR reacted to and assigned to either a CD4 or a CD8 class. Log10-transformed breadth and depth values were compared by one-way ANOVA with Sidak's multiple comparisons tests. In its TCRdb copy, this immuneACCESS table keeps in-frame sequences only and misses some clones. Where compared with another copy, unresolved V genes explain less than half of these, and the others have no known cause. V, J and clone size are those of that table, while D and trimming were read from the DNA. In all, the sample holds 95,000 to 110,000 clones, and over 90% of those were seen once. About 5% of the sample is taken by the ten largest.

The data were obtained in a study of T cell responses to AZD1222 COVID-19 vaccine (dated by TCRdb to the early 2020s). Describing the broader study: Because spike-specific TCR depth and breadth did not differ between the two schedules, AZD1222 recipients who got a second dose at roughly 4 weeks were pooled with those who got a second dose at roughly 12 weeks. Trial participants were enrolled by age into subgroups of 18-55, 56-69 and 70-plus years, and about 150, 27 and 61 TCR-sequenced participants, respectively, were included in these subgroups. A total of over 230 trial participants underwent TCR sequencing, of whom about 200 had received two doses of AZD1222 and some 26 had received two doses of the MenACWY control vaccine.

Paper-wide results and their limitations: No day 14 peak-response samples were available, so repertoires were characterized only after the peak T cell response. Reportedly, almost half of the unique spike-specific TCRs recognized epitopes lying outside the regions that are mutated in the B.1.351 and B.1.1.7 variants. The whole spike protein was spanned by vaccine-associated CD4 TCRs, and dominant responses were seen in regions 160-218 and 743-854. In the small 56-69-year group, the increase in depth fell short of significance, most likely because of low power. Participants were mostly white British, with more females than males. The authors suggested clonal diversity may have been underestimated. A significant rise in spike-specific TCR breadth and depth was observed after two AZD1222 doses relative to day 0 and relative to MenACWY recipients. Conclusions about previously exposed vaccinees were limited because only six AZD1222 recipients were SARS-CoV-2 seropositive at baseline.

This specimen was peripheral blood, taken on day 0 of AZD1222 vaccination. This clonotype was obtained from an adult in good health.

The encoded CDR3 is CASSQVPYEQYF. At the DNA level, the sequence is TGTGCCAGCAGCCAGGTTCCCTACGAGCAGTACTTC. The V gene is TRBV3-1 (or the pseudogene TRBV3-2) and the J gene is TRBJ2-7; the D segment cannot be called with confidence. Trimming at the junction amounts to 3 bases on V and 2 bases on J, and the germline ends lie 5 bases apart. The CDR3 numbers 12 residues from cysteine through phenylalanine. Only CDR3 DNA remains: 36 bases, in frame from the first base. CDR1 and CDR2 (LGHDT, YNNKEL) derive from the germline V gene (reference sequence).